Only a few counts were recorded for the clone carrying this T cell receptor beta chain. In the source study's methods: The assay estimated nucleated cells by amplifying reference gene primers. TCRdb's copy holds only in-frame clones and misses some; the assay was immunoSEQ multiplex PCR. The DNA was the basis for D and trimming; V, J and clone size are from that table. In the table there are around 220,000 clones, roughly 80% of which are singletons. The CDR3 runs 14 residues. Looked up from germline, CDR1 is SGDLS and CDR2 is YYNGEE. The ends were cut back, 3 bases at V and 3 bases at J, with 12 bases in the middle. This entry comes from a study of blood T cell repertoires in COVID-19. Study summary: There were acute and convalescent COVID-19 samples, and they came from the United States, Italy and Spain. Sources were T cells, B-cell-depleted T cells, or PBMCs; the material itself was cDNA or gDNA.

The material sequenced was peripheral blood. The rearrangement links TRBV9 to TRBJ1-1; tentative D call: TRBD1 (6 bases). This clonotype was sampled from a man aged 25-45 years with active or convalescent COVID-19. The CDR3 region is CASSAVTGYTEAFF. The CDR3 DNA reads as TGTGCCAGCAGCGCCGTAACAGGGTACACTGAAGCTTTCTTT. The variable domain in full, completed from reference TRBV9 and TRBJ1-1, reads DSGVTQTPKHLITATGQRVTLRCSPRSGDLSVYWYQQSLDQGLQFLIQYYNGEERAKGNILERFSAQQFPDLHSELNLSSLELGDSALYFCASSAVTGYTEAFFGQGTRLTVV.